The next 13 T cell receptor beta chains were all read from a single sample in a study of blood T cell repertoires in COVID-19. Using immunoSEQ multiplex PCR, the repertoire was profiled, and TCRdb retains in-frame clones only, with some absent. The data show around 70,000 clones, 82% seen once. The sample taken for sequencing was peripheral blood. The receptors were gathered from a man aged 55 to 70 with acute or convalescent COVID-19.

The chain links TRBV25-1 to TRBJ1-2; tentative D call: TRBD1 (6 bases). This CDR3 spans 15 amino acids. CDR1 and CDR2 from the germline V gene are MGHDK and SYGVNS. V was pared by 4 bases and J by 2 bases, with 14 bases between. The chain's CDR3 is CASSGWTEVNYGYTF. CDR3 bases: TGTGCCAGCAGTGGCTGGACAGAGGTGAACTATGGCTACACCTTC.

The chain employs TRBV6-2 or TRBV6-3 and TRBJ2-3, with TRBD1 matching 9 bases. The J segment lost 3 bases and the V segment lost 2 bases, leaving 15 bases of the junction unmatched. The CDR3 is 19 residues long. Germline V lookup: CDR1 MNHEY, CDR2 SVGEGT. The chain's CDR3 is CASSYPYTGQGQGTDTQYF. DNA for the CDR3: TGTGCCAGCAGTTACCCCTATACGGGACAGGGCCAGGGGACAGATACGCAGTATTTT.

CDR3 nucleotides: TGTGCCAGCAGTCTGGACTACCCTAAGAACTACGAGCAGTACGTC. Translated, it gives CASSLDYPKNYEQYV. This chain connects TRBV27 to TRBJ2-7, with D possibly matching TRBD2 (6 bases). Germline values: CDR1 MNHEY, CDR2 SMNVEV (reference sequence). Trimming cost V 5 bases and J 3 bases, with 17 bases left between them. The CDR3 runs 15 residues.

This chain joins TRBV5-4 and TRBJ1-6; D remains ambiguous. V was trimmed by 0 bases and J by 9 bases, leaving 13 bases between them. This CDR3 is built from 15 residues. CDR1 and CDR2 from the germline V gene are SGHNT and YYREEE (reference sequence). The CDR3 region has the DNA TGTGCCAGCAGCTTGGCCCCCGGCGGTAGTTCACCCCTCCACTTT. Translating it yields CASSLAPGGSSPLHF. The full variable domain, rest sourced from reference TRBV5-4 and TRBJ1-6, is ETGVTQSPTHLIKTRGQQVTLRCSSQSGHNTVSWYQQALGQGPQFIFQYYREEENGRGNFPPRFSGLQFPNYSSELNVNALELDDSALYLCASSLAPGGSSPLHFGNGTRLTVT.

J is TRBJ1-2 and V is TRBV13; D uncertain. Germline loops: CDR1 PRHDT, CDR2 FYEKMQ (reference sequence). The V gene lost 4 bases and the J gene lost 8 bases, with 11 bases spanning the gap. The CDR3 runs to 12 residues. This CDR3 reads CASSSQDLGYTF. In DNA, the CDR3 is TGTGCCAGCAGCTCGCAGGACTTAGGCTACACCTTC.

This clone was picked up a small number of times. The rearrangement joins TRBV5-4 to TRBJ1-2; TRBD1 agrees at 11 bases. The germline CDR1 and CDR2 sequences are SGHNT and YYREEE (reference sequence). The junction had 4 bases not matched to a gene; V was cut back by 3 bases and J by 6 bases. The CDR3 is 14 amino acids. The CDR3 DNA is TGTGCCAGCAGCTGGGGACAGGGGGATAATGGCTACACCTTC. It translates to CASSWGQGDNGYTF.

This clone was seen a handful of times. The V call is TRBV7-2, the J call TRBJ1-1; 9 bases match TRBD1. The germline CDR1 and CDR2 sequences are SGHTA and FQGNSA. Trimming at V came to 6 bases and at J to 6 bases, leaving 5 bases not matched to a gene. This CDR3 has 13 amino acids. CDR3 amino acids: CASRSTGGSEAFF. For the CDR3, the DNA is TGTGCCAGCAGATCTACAGGGGGCTCTGAAGCTTTCTTT. The complete variable domain, with remaining parts taken from reference TRBV7-2 and TRBJ1-1, reads GAGVSQSPSNKVTEKGKDVELRCDPISGHTALYWYRQSLGQGLEFLIYFQGNSAPDKSGLPSDRFSAERTGGSVSTLTIQRTQQEDSAVYLCASRSTGGSEAFFGQGTRLTVV.

The chain recombines TRBV4-3 with TRBJ2-5; TRBD2 aligns across 8 bases. The V and J ends lost 1 base and 4 bases, in that order; junction bases with no gene match: 8. CDR1 LGHNA and CDR2 YSLEER come from the germline V gene. The CDR3 has 16 amino acids. The CDR3 nucleotides read TGCGCCAGCAGCCAAGCGCGCGGGGGGCCGGGAGAGACCCAGTACTTC. Amino acids: CASSQARGGPGETQYF.

The chain carries TRBV30 and TRBJ2-7; 9 nucleotides match TRBD1. The CDR3 is made up of 16 amino acids. After removal of 1 base from V and 4 bases from J, the junction contained 11 bases not matched to a gene. The germline gives CDR1 GTSNPN, CDR2 SVGIG (reference sequence). This CDR3 is CAWSEKGQGGPYEQYF. In DNA form, the CDR3 reads TGTGCCTGGAGTGAAAAGGGACAGGGCGGTCCGTACGAGCAGTACTTC.

This CDR3 is CASSFAGIGGELFF. The CDR3 coding sequence is TGTGCCAGCAGCTTTGCAGGGATTGGCGGGGAGCTGTTTTTT. The V and J genes are TRBV7-6 and TRBJ2-2; maybe TRBD1 (5 bases). The germline CDR1 and CDR2 sequences are SGHVS and FNYEAQ. This CDR3 has 14 amino acids. Trimming left V 3 bases short and J 7 bases short, with 12 bases between.

The V call is TRBV7-8, the J call TRBJ2-5; 11 nucleotides agree with TRBD2. This CDR3 has 17 amino acids. V was clipped by 1 base and J by 0 bases; unmatched bases: 4. Germline lookup yields CDR1 SGHVS and CDR2 FQNEAQ. As DNA, the CDR3 is TGTGCCAGCAGCTTAGAGTCTAGCGGGGGGTACCAAGAGACCCAGTACTTC. Residues: CASSLESSGGYQETQYF.

This chain connects TRBV7-2 to TRBJ1-5; TRBD1 is a possible D gene (5 bases). With 3 bases removed from V and 7 bases from J, the gap between germline ends came to 16 bases. The CDR3 runs to 15 residues. Germline V gene sequence: CDR1 SGHTA, CDR2 FQGNSA. The CDR3, as DNA: TGTGCCAGCAGCTTGGTCGCGCAGGGTAGACAGCCCCAGCATTTT. It translates to CASSLVAQGRQPQHF.

This sequence joins TRBV18 and TRBJ1-6, with 7 bases that match TRBD1. CDR3 length: 17 amino acids. The germline CDR1 and CDR2 sequences are KGHSH and LQKENI. V trimming: 2 bases; J trimming: 0 bases; junction bases outside the gene matches: 4. The CDR3 region has the DNA TGTGCCAGCTCACCAGGACAGGCGAGCTCCTATAATTCACCCCTCCACTTT. Translation gives CASSPGQASSYNSPLHF.